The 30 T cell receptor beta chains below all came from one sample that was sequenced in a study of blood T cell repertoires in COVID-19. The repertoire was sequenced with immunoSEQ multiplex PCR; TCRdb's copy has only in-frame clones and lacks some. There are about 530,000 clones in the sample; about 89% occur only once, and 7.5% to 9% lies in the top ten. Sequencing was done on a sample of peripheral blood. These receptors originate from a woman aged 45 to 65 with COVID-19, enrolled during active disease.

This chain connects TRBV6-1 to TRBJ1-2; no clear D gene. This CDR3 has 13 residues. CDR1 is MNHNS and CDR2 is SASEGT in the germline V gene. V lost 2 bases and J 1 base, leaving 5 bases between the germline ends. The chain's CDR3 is CASSESRNYGYTF. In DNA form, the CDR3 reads TGTGCCAGCAGTGAATCCCGTAACTATGGCTACACCTTC.

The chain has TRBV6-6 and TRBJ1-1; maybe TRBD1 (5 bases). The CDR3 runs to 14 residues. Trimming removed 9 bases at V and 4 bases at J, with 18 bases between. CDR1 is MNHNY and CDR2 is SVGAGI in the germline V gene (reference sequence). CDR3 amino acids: CASPRAGGSTEAFF. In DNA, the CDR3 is TGTGCCAGTCCCCGGGCGGGGGGATCCACTGAAGCTTTCTTT.

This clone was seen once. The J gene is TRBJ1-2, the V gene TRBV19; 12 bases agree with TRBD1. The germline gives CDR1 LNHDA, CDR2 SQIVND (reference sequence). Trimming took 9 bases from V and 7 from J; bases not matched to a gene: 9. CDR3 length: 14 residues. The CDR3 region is CASHPGTGGFGYTF. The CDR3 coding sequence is TGTGCCAGCCACCCCGGGACAGGGGGCTTTGGCTACACCTTC.

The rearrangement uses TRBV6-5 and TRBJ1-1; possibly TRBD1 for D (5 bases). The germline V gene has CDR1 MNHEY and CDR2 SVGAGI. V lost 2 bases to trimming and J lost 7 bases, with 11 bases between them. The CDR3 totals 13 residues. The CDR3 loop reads CASSYGDRSEAFF. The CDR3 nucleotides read TGTGCCAGCAGTTACGGAGACAGAAGTGAAGCTTTCTTT.

Here the CDR3 reads CASRSGAPETQYF. The CDR3 nucleotides are TGTGCCAGCCGTAGCGGGGCCCCGGAGACCCAGTACTTC. The chain combines TRBV28 with TRBJ2-5; the match to TRBD2 covers 8 bases. CDR1 is MDHEN, CDR2 SYDVKM, per germline. V lost 8 bases, J lost 5 bases, and 7 bases stayed unmatched. This CDR3 comprises 13 residues.

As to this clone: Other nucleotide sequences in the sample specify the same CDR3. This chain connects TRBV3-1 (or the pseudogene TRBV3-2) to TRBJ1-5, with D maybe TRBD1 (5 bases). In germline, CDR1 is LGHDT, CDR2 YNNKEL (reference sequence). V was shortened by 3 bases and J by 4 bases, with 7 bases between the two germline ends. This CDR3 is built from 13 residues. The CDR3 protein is CASSQGPNQPQHF. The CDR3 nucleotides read TGTGCCAGCAGCCAGGGGCCAAATCAGCCCCAGCATTTT.

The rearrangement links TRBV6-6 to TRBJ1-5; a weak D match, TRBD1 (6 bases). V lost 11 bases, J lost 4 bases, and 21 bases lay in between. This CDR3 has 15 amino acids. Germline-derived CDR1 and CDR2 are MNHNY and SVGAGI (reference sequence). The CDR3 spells CASEGPRDTNQPQHF. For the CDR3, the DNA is TGTGCCTCTGAAGGCCCCCGGGACACAAATCAGCCCCAGCATTTT.

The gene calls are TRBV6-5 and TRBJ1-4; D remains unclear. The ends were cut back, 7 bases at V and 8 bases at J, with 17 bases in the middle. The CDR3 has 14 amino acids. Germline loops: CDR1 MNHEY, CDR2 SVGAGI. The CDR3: CASTLLAYSEKLFF. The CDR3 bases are TGTGCCAGCACCCTCCTTGCCTATAGCGAAAAACTGTTTTTT.

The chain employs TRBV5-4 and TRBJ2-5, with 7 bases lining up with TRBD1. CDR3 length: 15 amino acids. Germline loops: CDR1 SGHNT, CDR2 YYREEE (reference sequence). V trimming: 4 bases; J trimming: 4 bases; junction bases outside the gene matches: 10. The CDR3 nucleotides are TGTGCCAGCAGCCCTGACGTTACAGGGGTAGAGACCCAGTACTTC. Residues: CASSPDVTGVETQYF.

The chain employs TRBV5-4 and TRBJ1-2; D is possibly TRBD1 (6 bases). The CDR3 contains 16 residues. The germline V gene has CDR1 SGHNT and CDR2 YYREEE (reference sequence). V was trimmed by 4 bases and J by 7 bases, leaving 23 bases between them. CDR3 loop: CASSLKFRDNPSGYTF. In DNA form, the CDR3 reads TGTGCCAGCAGCCTCAAGTTCCGGGACAATCCCTCTGGCTACACCTTC.

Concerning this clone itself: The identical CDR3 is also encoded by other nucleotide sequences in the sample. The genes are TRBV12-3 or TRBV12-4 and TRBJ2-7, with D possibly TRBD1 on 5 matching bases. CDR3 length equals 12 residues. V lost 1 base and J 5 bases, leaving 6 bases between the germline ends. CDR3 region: CASSLGGHEQYF. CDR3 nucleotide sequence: TGTGCCAGCAGTTTAGGGGGCCACGAGCAGTACTTC.

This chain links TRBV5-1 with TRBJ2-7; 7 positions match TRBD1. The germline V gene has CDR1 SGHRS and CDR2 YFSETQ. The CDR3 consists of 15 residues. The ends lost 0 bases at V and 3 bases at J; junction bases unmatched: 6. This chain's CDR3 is CASSLGRAGGYEQYF. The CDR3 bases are TGCGCCAGCAGCTTGGGTAGGGCAGGGGGCTACGAGCAGTACTTC.

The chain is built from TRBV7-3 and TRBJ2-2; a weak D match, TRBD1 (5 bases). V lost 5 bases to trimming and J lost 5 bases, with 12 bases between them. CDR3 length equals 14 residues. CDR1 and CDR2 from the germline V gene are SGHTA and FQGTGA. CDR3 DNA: TGTGCCAGCAGCGAAAACACAGGAACCGGGGAGCTGTTTTTT. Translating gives CASSENTGTGELFF.

Written as DNA, the CDR3 is TGTGCCAGCAGCTTAGGTGGAACTAGCGGGAAAGAGACCCAGTACTTC. Its protein is CASSLGGTSGKETQYF. The chain has TRBV5-4 and TRBJ2-5, with TRBD2 identical over 10 bases. The CDR3 is made up of 16 amino acids. CDR1 and CDR2 (germline): SGHNT, YYREEE (reference sequence). Unmatched junction bases numbered 7, after V lost 2 bases and J lost 3 bases.

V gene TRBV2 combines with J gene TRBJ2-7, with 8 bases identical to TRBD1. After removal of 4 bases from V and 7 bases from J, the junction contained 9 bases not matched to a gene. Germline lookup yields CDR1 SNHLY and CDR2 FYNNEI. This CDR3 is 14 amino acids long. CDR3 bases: TGTGCCAGCAGTGCTGGACAGGGAAGATGGGAGCAGTACTTC. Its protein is CASSAGQGRWEQYF.

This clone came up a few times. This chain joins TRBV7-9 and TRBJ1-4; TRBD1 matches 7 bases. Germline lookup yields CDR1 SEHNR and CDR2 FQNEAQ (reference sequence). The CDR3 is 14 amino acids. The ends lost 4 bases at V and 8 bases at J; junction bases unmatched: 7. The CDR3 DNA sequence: TGTGCCAGCAGCTCCTGGACAGGCGGGGAAAAACTGTTTTTT. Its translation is CASSSWTGGEKLFF.

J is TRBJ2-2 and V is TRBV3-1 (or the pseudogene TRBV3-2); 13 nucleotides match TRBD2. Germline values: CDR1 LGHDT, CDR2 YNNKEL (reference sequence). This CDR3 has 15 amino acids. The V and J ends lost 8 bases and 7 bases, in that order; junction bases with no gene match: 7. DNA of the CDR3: TGTGCCAGCGGGGGACTAGCGGGGCGTAACGGGGAGCTGTTTTTT. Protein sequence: CASGGLAGRNGELFF.

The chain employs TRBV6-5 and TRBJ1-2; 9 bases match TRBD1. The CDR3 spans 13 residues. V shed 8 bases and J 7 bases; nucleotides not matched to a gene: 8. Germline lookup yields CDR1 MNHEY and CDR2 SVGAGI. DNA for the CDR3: TGTGCCAGCCAAAACAGGGGGCTGGGTGGCTACACCTTC. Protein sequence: CASQNRGLGGYTF.

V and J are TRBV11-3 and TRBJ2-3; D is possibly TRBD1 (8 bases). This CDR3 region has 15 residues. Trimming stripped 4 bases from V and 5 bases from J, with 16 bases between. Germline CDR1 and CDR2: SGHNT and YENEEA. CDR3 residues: CASSSEQGGQDTQYF. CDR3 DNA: TGTGCCAGCAGCTCCGAACAGGGGGGGCAAGATACGCAGTATTTT. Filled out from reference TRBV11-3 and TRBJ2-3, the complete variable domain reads EAGVVQSPRYKIIEKKQPVAFWCNPISGHNTLYWYLQNLGQGPELLIRYENEEAVDDSQLPKDRFSAERLKGVDSTLKIQPAELGDSAVYLCASSSEQGGQDTQYFGPGTRLTVL.

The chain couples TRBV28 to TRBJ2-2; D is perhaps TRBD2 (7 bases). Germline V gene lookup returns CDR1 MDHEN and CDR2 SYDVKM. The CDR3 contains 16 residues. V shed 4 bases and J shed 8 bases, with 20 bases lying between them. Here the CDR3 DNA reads TGTGCCAGCAGTTCCCTCAGGAGGGGGGGCCCTGGGGAGCTGTTTTTT. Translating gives CASSSLRRGGPGELFF.

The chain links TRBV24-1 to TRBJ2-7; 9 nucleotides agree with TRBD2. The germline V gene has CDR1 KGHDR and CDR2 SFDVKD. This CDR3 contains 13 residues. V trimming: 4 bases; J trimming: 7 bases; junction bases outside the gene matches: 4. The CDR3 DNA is TGTGCCACCAGTGAGTCACTAGCGGGTGAGCAGTACTTC. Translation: CATSESLAGEQYF.

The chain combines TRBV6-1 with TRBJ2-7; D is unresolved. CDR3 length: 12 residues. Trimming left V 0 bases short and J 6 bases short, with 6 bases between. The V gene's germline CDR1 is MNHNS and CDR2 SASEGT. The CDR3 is CASSEAASEQYF. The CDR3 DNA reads TGTGCCAGCAGTGAAGCAGCCTCCGAGCAGTACTTC.

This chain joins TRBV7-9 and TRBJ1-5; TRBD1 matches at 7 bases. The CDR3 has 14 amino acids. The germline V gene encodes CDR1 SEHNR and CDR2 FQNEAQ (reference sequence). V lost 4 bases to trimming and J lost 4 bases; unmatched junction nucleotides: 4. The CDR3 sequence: CASSWGTDNQPQHF. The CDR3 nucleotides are TGTGCCAGCAGCTGGGGGACAGATAATCAGCCCCAGCATTTT.

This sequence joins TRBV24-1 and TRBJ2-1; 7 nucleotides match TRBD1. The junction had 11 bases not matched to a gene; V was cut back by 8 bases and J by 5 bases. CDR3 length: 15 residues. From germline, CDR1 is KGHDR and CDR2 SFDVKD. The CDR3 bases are TGTGCCACCATGGGAGAGGGACAGTCCAACAATGAGCAGTTCTTC. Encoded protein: CATMGEGQSNNEQFF.

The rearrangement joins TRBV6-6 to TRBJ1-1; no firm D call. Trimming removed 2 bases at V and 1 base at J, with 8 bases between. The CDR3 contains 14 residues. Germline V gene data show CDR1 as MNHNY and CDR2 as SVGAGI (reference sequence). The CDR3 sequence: CASSYSPGNTEAFF. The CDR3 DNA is TGTGCCAGCAGTTACAGCCCGGGGAACACTGAAGCTTTCTTT.

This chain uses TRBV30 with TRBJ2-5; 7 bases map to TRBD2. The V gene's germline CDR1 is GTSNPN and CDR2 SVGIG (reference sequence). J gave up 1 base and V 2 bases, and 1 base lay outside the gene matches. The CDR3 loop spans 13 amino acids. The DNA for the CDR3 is TGTGCCTGGAGTCGGGGGGTCCAAGAGACCCAGTACTTC. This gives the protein CAWSRGVQETQYF.

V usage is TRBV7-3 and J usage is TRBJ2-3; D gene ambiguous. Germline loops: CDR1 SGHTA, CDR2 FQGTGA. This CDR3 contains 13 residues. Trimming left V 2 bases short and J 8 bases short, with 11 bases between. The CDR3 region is CASSLGYSGTQYF. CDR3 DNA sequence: TGTGCCAGCAGCTTAGGCTATTCGGGTACGCAGTATTTT.

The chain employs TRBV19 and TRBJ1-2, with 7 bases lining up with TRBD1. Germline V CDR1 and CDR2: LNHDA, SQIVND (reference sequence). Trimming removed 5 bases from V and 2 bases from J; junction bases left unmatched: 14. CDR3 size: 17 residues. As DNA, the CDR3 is TGTGCCAGTAGTCCATACGGTGATACAGGGGAAAACTATGGCTACACCTTC. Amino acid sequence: CASSPYGDTGENYGYTF.

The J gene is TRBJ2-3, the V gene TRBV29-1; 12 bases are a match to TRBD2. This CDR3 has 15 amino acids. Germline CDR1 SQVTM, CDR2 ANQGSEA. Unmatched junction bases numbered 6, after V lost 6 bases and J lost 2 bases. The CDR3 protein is CSVRTSGAITDTQYF. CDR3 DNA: TGCAGCGTCAGGACTAGCGGGGCCATCACAGATACGCAGTATTTT.

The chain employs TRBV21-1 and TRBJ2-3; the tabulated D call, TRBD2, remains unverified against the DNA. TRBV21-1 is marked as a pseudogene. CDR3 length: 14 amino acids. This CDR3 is CASSILLPGGTQYF. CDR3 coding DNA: TGTGCCAGCAGCATTCTACTCCCGGGGGGTACGCAGTATTTT.